This entry lists 26 T cell receptor beta chains sequenced from one sample in a study of blood T cell repertoires in COVID-19. TCRdb's table, derived via immunoSEQ multiplex PCR, lists solely in-frame clones and lacks some. The repertoire includes tens of thousands of clones, nearly 90% of them detected once, and 1.6% sits in the top ten. The sequenced material came from peripheral blood. These receptor sequences come from a man aged 55 to 70 with acute or convalescent COVID-19.

The chain recombines TRBV5-1 with TRBJ1-1; TRBD1 aligns across 8 bases. The ends lost 4 bases at V and 0 bases at J; junction bases unmatched: 8. CDR1 and CDR2 from the germline V gene are SGHRS and YFSETQ. There are 16 residues in the CDR3. CDR3 DNA: TGCGCCAGCAGCCGGACAGGGAACTTCATGAACACTGAAGCTTTCTTT. It encodes CASSRTGNFMNTEAFF.

The rearrangement links TRBV10-3 to TRBJ2-2; TRBD1 agrees at 8 bases. This CDR3 comprises 15 residues. Trimming took 4 bases from V and 2 from J; bases not matched to a gene: 3. Germline V gene lookup returns CDR1 ENHRY and CDR2 SYGVKD. The CDR3 DNA follows: TGTGCCATCAGTGGGGCAGGGGGCAACACCGGGGAGCTGTTTTTT. It encodes CAISGAGGNTGELFF.

The chain combines TRBV27 with TRBJ2-3; 9 bases fit TRBD1. V dropped 6 bases and J dropped 1; count of bases not matched to a gene: 11. The CDR3 sequence is 17 residues long. The germline CDR1 and CDR2 sequences are MNHEY and SMNVEV (reference sequence). CDR3 DNA: TGTGCCAGCAGACATACCGGGACAGGGATCCGCACAGATACGCAGTATTTT. It encodes CASRHTGTGIRTDTQYF.

V gene TRBV27 combines with J gene TRBJ1-6; 9 bases fit TRBD1. CDR3 length: 15 residues. Germline V gives CDR1 MNHEY, CDR2 SMNVEV (reference sequence). J was trimmed by 9 bases and V by 4 bases; bases with no gene match: 7. CDR3 loop: CASSSTGGTGSPLHF. CDR3 sequence (DNA): TGTGCCAGCAGTTCCACAGGGGGCACGGGTTCACCCCTCCACTTT.

The V gene is TRBV5-4, the J gene TRBJ2-7; the D is unclear. Trimming cost V 0 bases and J 0 bases, with 10 bases left between them. Germline V gene data show CDR1 as SGHNT and CDR2 as YYREEE (reference sequence). This CDR3 has 15 amino acids. The CDR3 spells CASSLAPQSSYEQYF. CDR3 DNA sequence: TGTGCCAGCAGCTTGGCCCCACAGAGCTCCTACGAGCAGTACTTC.

The rearrangement joins TRBV7-9 to TRBJ1-1; TRBD1 might be the D (5 bases). The V end was cut by 2 bases, the J end by 0 bases, with 10 bases between. The CDR3 consists of 15 residues. The germline CDR1 and CDR2 sequences are SEHNR and FQNEAQ (reference sequence). The CDR3 loop reads CASSLNGAMNTEAFF. CDR3 nucleotide sequence: TGTGCCAGCAGCTTAAATGGGGCCATGAACACTGAAGCTTTCTTT.

The rearrangement links TRBV3-1 (or the pseudogene TRBV3-2) to TRBJ1-1, with 8 bases lining up with TRBD1. The V gene end was trimmed by 1 base and the J gene end by 5 bases; junction bases not matched to a gene: 9. The CDR3 is 16 residues long. CDR1 LGHDT and CDR2 YNNKEL come from the germline V gene (reference sequence). The CDR3 region has the DNA TGTGCCAGCAGCCAAGGCTTTGGACAGGGAAGGACTGAAGCTTTCTTT. Residues: CASSQGFGQGRTEAFF.

The rearrangement joins TRBV7-9 to TRBJ1-1, with TRBD1 matching over 8 bases. This CDR3 spans 18 amino acids. The V gene's germline CDR1 is SEHNR and CDR2 FQNEAQ (reference sequence). Unmatched junction bases numbered 18, after V lost 4 bases and J lost 5 bases. CDR3: CASSSSIVTGDFLTEAFF. The CDR3 DNA reads as TGTGCCAGCAGCTCCTCGATCGTGACAGGGGATTTCTTAACTGAAGCTTTCTTT. The whole variable domain, filled in from reference TRBV7-9 and TRBJ1-1, reads DTGVSQNPRHKITKRGQNVTFRCDPISEHNRLYWYRQTLGQGPEFLTYFQNEAQLEKSRLLSDRFSAERPKGSFSTLEIQRTEQGDSAMYLCASSSSIVTGDFLTEAFFGQGTRLTVV.

CDR3 in amino acids: CASSYGTGFGNTEAFF. The CDR3 DNA is TGTGCCAGCAGTTACGGGACAGGGTTTGGGAATACTGAAGCTTTCTTT. V and J are TRBV6-5 and TRBJ1-1; 9 positions match TRBD1. Germline V CDR1 and CDR2: MNHEY, SVGAGI. V was pared by 2 bases and J by 5 bases, with 9 bases of the junction left unmatched. The CDR3 extends over 16 amino acids.

This clone was counted between two and nine times. The V and J genes are TRBV19 and TRBJ1-6; D gene ambiguous. Germline V CDR1 and CDR2: LNHDA, SQIVND (reference sequence). The V and J ends lost 5 bases and 8 bases respectively, with 7 bases between them. CDR3 length: 12 residues. The CDR3 here is CASSHRDSPLHF. The DNA for the CDR3 is TGTGCCAGTAGTCACAGAGATTCACCCCTCCACTTT.

V gene TRBV2 combines with J gene TRBJ2-1, with D maybe TRBD2 (6 bases). The CDR3 spans 15 residues. The V end lost 3 bases, the J end lost 7 bases, and 16 bases lay between the germline ends. The V gene's germline CDR1 is SNHLY and CDR2 FYNNEI. The CDR3 DNA reads TGTGCCAGCAGTGAGAGGAGTAGCGGTAAAAATGAGCAGTTCTTC. It is translated as CASSERSSGKNEQFF.

In DNA, the CDR3 is TGTGCCATAGAGTCGGAGTCTAACTATGGCTACACCTTC. Translating gives CAIESESNYGYTF. J is TRBJ1-2 and V is TRBV10-3; D gene unclear. The CDR3 totals 13 residues. Germline V gives CDR1 ENHRY, CDR2 SYGVKD. V was cut by 9 bases and J by 0 bases, with 11 bases left in between.

The chain links TRBV5-1 to TRBJ1-2, with 7 bases that match TRBD1. The germline V gene has CDR1 SGHRS and CDR2 YFSETQ. The CDR3 extends over 12 amino acids. Trimming removed 4 bases from V and 5 bases from J; junction bases left unmatched: 2. The CDR3 sequence is CASSGDRYGYTF. CDR3 DNA sequence: TGCGCCAGCAGCGGGGACAGATATGGCTACACCTTC.

The chain couples TRBV4-1 to TRBJ2-3, with a tentative D call TRBD2 (6 bases). Germline V lookup: CDR1 MGHRA, CDR2 YSYEKL. V lost 1 base, J lost 4 bases, and 9 bases lay in between. The length of the CDR3 is 14 residues. This CDR3 reads CASSQVGGADTQYF. The CDR3 DNA follows: TGCGCCAGCAGCCAAGTCGGGGGTGCAGATACGCAGTATTTT.

This chain connects TRBV10-3 to TRBJ2-2, with 7 bases aligning to TRBD1. J lost 2 bases, V lost 8 bases, and 2 bases had no gene match. This CDR3 spans 13 amino acids. Germline V lookup: CDR1 ENHRY, CDR2 SYGVKD. DNA for the CDR3: TGTGCCATCCCAGGGGGAAACACCGGGGAGCTGTTTTTT. The encoded protein is CAIPGGNTGELFF.

The V and J genes are TRBV6-2 or TRBV6-3 and TRBJ2-3, with 8 positions matching TRBD1. From germline, CDR1 is MNHEY and CDR2 SVGEGT. The CDR3 runs to 14 residues. Trimming at V came to 4 bases and at J to 6 bases, leaving 6 bases not matched to a gene. The CDR3 reads CASSFDRGADTQYF. CDR3 nucleotides: TGTGCCAGCAGTTTCGACAGGGGAGCCGATACGCAGTATTTT.

The V call is TRBV30, the J call TRBJ1-1; D not certain. Trimming stripped 3 bases from V and 8 bases from J, with 10 bases between. Germline lookup yields CDR1 GTSNPN and CDR2 SVGIG (reference sequence). The CDR3 loop spans 11 amino acids. CDR3 nucleotide sequence: TGTGCCTGGAGGGGAGGGTCCGAAGCTTTCTTT. This encodes CAWRGGSEAFF.

The chain couples TRBV11-2 to TRBJ1-1; D is unresolved. Germline V gives CDR1 SGHAT, CDR2 FQNNGV. The CDR3 length is 14 residues. V was trimmed by 0 bases and J by 3 bases, leaving 8 bases between them. The CDR3 sequence is CASSLETPYTEAFF. The CDR3 DNA reads as TGTGCCAGCAGCTTAGAAACACCATACACTGAAGCTTTCTTT. Full variable domain (missing parts from reference TRBV11-2 and TRBJ1-1): EAGVAQSPRYKIIEKRQSVAFWCNPISGHATLYWYQQILGQGPKLLIQFQNNGVVDDSQLPKDRFSAERLKGVDSTLKIQPAKLEDSAVYLCASSLETPYTEAFFGQGTRLTVV.

This clone has a handful of counts. CDR3 protein: CASRRQGTDQPQHF. DNA for the CDR3: TGTGCCAGCAGACGCCAGGGGACCGATCAGCCCCAGCATTTT. The chain carries TRBV2 and TRBJ1-5, with D possibly being TRBD1 (6 bases). The germline gives CDR1 SNHLY, CDR2 FYNNEI. V was cut by 6 bases and J by 5 bases, with 14 bases left in between. This CDR3 spans 14 amino acids. The whole variable domain, remainder taken from reference TRBV2 and TRBJ1-5, is EPEVTQTPSHQVTQMGQEVILRCVPISNHLYFYWYRQILGQKVEFLVSFYNNEISEKSEIFDDQFSVERPDGSNFTLKIRSTKLEDSAMYFCASRRQGTDQPQHFGDGTRLSIL.

V is TRBV6-5 and J is TRBJ1-4; 9 bases are shared with TRBD1. The V segment lost 4 bases and the J segment 8 bases; nucleotides outside the gene matches: 8. Germline V lookup: CDR1 MNHEY, CDR2 SVGAGI. The CDR3 is 15 residues long. The CDR3, as DNA: TGTGCCAGCAGTTGGTCCCGGGACAGGGAGGAAAAACTGTTTTTT. It codes for CASSWSRDREEKLFF.

The chain combines TRBV2 with TRBJ2-3, with 11 bases aligning to TRBD2. Germline loops: CDR1 SNHLY, CDR2 FYNNEI. Trimming cost V 6 bases and J 5 bases; bases outside gene matches: 4. The CDR3 sequence is 14 residues long. CDR3 DNA: TGTGCCAGCAGCCGCGGGACTAGCGGAGATACGCAGTATTTT. Protein sequence: CASSRGTSGDTQYF.

The chain links TRBV19 to TRBJ1-5, with 10 nucleotides matching TRBD1. The CDR3 covers 15 residues. The V gene end was trimmed by 10 bases and the J gene end by 4 bases; junction bases not matched to a gene: 10. Germline-derived CDR1 and CDR2 are LNHDA and SQIVND (reference sequence). The CDR3 loop reads CATTRTGGNNQPQHF. The CDR3 coding sequence is TGTGCCACTACCCGGACAGGGGGTAATAATCAGCCCCAGCATTTT.

This chain connects TRBV30 to TRBJ1-2, with 10 bases identical to TRBD1. J gave up 2 bases and V 7 bases, and 1 base lay outside the gene matches. The germline V gene encodes CDR1 GTSNPN and CDR2 SVGIG (reference sequence). The CDR3 is 12 residues long. The CDR3 coding sequence is TGTGCCTTGGACAGGGGGAACTATGGCTACACCTTC. Its protein product is CALDRGNYGYTF.

This chain joins TRBV6-1 and TRBJ1-2, with no clear D. V shed 0 bases and J shed 4 bases, with 9 bases lying between them. The CDR3 extends over 14 amino acids. Looked up from germline, CDR1 is MNHNS and CDR2 is SASEGT. CDR3 in DNA: TGTGCCAGCAGTGAAGCGCCGGGTGGCTATGGCTACACCTTC. Its translation is CASSEAPGGYGYTF.

This clone was detected only once. The chain employs TRBV2 and TRBJ1-2; perhaps TRBD1 as D (6 bases). The CDR3 totals 13 residues. With 6 bases removed from V and 4 bases from J, the gap between germline ends came to 12 bases. Germline lookup yields CDR1 SNHLY and CDR2 FYNNEI. Here the CDR3 DNA reads TGTGCCAGCAGAACAGGGTTACTCTATGGCTACACCTTC. This codes for CASRTGLLYGYTF.

The V gene is TRBV5-1, the J gene TRBJ2-1; 7 bases map to TRBD1. CDR3 length: 16 amino acids. CDR1 and CDR2 (germline): SGHRS, YFSETQ. J gave up 5 bases and V 4 bases, and 12 bases lay outside the gene matches. CDR3 sequence: CASSPRQGEGNNEQFF. DNA of the CDR3: TGCGCCAGCAGCCCCCGACAGGGCGAAGGGAACAATGAGCAGTTCTTC. Using reference TRBV5-1 and TRBJ2-1 for the parts outside the CDR3, the full variable domain is KAGVTQTPRYLIKTRGQQVTLSCSPISGHRSVSWYQQTPGQGLQFLFEYFSETQRNKGNFPGRFSGRQFSNSRSEMNVSTLELGDSALYLCASSPRQGEGNNEQFFGPGTRLTVL.